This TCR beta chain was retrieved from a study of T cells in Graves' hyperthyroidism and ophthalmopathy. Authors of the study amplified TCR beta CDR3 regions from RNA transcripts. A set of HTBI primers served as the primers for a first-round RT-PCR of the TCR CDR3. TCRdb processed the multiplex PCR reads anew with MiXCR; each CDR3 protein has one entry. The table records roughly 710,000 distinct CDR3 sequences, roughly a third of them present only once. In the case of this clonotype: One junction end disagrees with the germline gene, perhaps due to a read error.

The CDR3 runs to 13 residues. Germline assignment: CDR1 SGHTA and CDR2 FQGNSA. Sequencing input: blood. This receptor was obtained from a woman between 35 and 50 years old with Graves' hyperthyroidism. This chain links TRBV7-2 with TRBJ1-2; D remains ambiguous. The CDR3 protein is CASSIATNYGCTF. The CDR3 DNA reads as TGTGCCAGCAGCATTGCCACGAACTATGGCTGCACCTTC.